Below are 18 T cell receptor beta chains sequenced from a single sample in a study of T-cell reconstitution after alpha-beta-depleted transplantation in children. Unique molecular identifiers were built into the TCRbeta library. TCRdb reanalysed the PCR reads using MiXCR and keeps one entry per CDR3 protein. The table has around 110,000 distinct CDR3 sequences, around a tenth seen once; the top ten hold under 35%. The material was PBMCs, obtained before TCRalphabeta/CD19-depleted stem cell transplant. The receptors shown here come from a boy aged 2 to 9 with acute lymphoblastic leukemia, due to receive a stem cell transplant.

This clonotype was counted many times. J is TRBJ1-2 and V is TRBV18, with D perhaps TRBD1 (5 bases). The CDR3 is 13 residues long. Germline lookup yields CDR1 KGHSH and CDR2 LQKENI. Trimming shortened V by 2 bases and J by 4 bases, and 8 bases separated the two germline ends. CDR3 sequence (DNA): TGTGCCAGCTCACCAGGGGCGGGCTATGGCTACACCTTC. This translates into CASSPGAGYGYTF.

The chain links TRBV5-6 to TRBJ1-2, with 8 bases aligning to TRBD1. Germline CDR1 reads SGHDT; CDR2 reads YYEEEE. V lost 6 bases and J lost 6; bases outside the gene matches: 13. The CDR3 consists of 15 residues. CDR3 nucleotide sequence: TGTGCCAGCAAGGTTTCGACAGGGGCAACGGATGGCTACACCTTC. Translated, it gives CASKVSTGATDGYTF.

This clonotype occurred a few times. The missing conserved phenylalanine or tryptophan at the end of this CDR3 makes a read error likely. The chain employs TRBV16 and TRBJ1-5; D unclear. The CDR3 has 13 residues. Germline CDR1 KGHSY, CDR2 FQNENV. Trimming took 7 bases from V and 3 from J, leaving 10 bases between them. CDR3 sequence: CASTADYNQPQHC. CDR3 sequence (DNA): TGTGCCAGCACCGCGGATTACAATCAGCCCCAGCATTGT.

The chain is built from TRBV7-6 and TRBJ1-1; perhaps TRBD1 as D (5 bases). The germline CDR1 and CDR2 sequences are SGHVS and FNYEAQ. This CDR3 is built from 15 residues. V dropped 0 bases and J dropped 1 base, with 9 bases sitting between them. This CDR3 is CASSLALGRNTEAFF. CDR3 DNA: TGTGCCAGCAGCTTAGCGCTGGGGCGGAACACTGAAGCTTTCTTT.

The table lists this clonotype with many counts. The V gene is TRBV5-1, the J gene TRBJ2-2; 9 bases line up with TRBD2. CDR3 length: 15 residues. J lost 0 bases, V lost 4 bases, and 1 base had no gene match. Looked up from germline, CDR1 is SGHRS and CDR2 is YFSETQ. CDR3: CASSGLATNTGELFF. In DNA, the CDR3 is TGCGCCAGCAGCGGACTAGCGACGAACACCGGGGAGCTGTTTTTT.

This clonotype was counted a few times. The V gene is TRBV5-1, the J gene TRBJ2-3, with no clear D. Germline CDR1 and CDR2: SGHRS and YFSETQ. V was pared by 4 bases and J by 1 base, with 7 bases between. The CDR3 loop spans 13 amino acids. CDR3 in amino acids: CASSRRGTDTQYF. The CDR3, as DNA: TGCGCCAGCAGCCGACGAGGCACAGATACGCAGTATTTT. The whole variable domain, remainder taken from reference TRBV5-1 and TRBJ2-3, is KAGVTQTPRYLIKTRGQQVTLSCSPISGHRSVSWYQQTPGQGLQFLFEYFSETQRNKGNFPGRFSGRQFSNSRSEMNVSTLELGDSALYLCASSRRGTDTQYFGPGTRLTVL.

The table lists this clonotype with a few counts. The gene calls are TRBV18 and TRBJ2-5; D ambiguous. Trimming removed 6 bases at V and 0 bases at J, with 8 bases between. The CDR3 consists of 13 residues. Germline loops: CDR1 KGHSH, CDR2 LQKENI. CDR3: CASSKQYQETQYF. CDR3 sequence (DNA): TGTGCCAGCTCCAAACAGTACCAAGAGACCCAGTACTTC.

The chain has TRBV7-6 and TRBJ2-2; D is undetermined. V dropped 7 bases and J dropped 5 bases, with 8 bases sitting between them. Germline V CDR1 and CDR2: SGHVS, FNYEAQ. The CDR3 has 12 residues. CDR3 coding DNA: TGTGCCAGCACCGACCGAACCGGGGAGCTGTTTTTT. It yields the protein CASTDRTGELFF.

This clonotype appeared a few times. The genes are TRBV6-5 and TRBJ2-7; maybe TRBD2 (6 bases). The CDR3 length is 17 residues. CDR1 and CDR2 (germline): MNHEY, SVGAGI. The V end lost 2 bases, the J end lost 0 bases, and 17 bases lay between the germline ends. The CDR3 region has the DNA TGTGCCAGCAGTTACAAACCGGGAGTGACTTTCTCCTACGAGCAGTACTTC. This translates into CASSYKPGVTFSYEQYF.

This clonotype has just a few counts. J is TRBJ2-3 and V is TRBV30; TRBD2 is a possible D gene (6 bases). The CDR3 totals 16 residues. V was cut by 1 base and J by 3 bases, with 17 bases left in between. Germline-derived CDR1 and CDR2 are GTSNPN and SVGIG (reference sequence). The CDR3 DNA follows: TGTGCCTGGAGTGGTGCCCCGGGAGATTGGACAGATACGCAGTATTTT. This sequence encodes CAWSGAPGDWTDTQYF.

This clonotype showed up many times. The chain joins TRBV20-1 to TRBJ2-1, with TRBD1 matching 7 bases. This CDR3 has 20 amino acids. Trimming cost V 1 base and J 3 bases; bases outside gene matches: 21. Germline V lookup: CDR1 DFQATT, CDR2 SNEGSKA (reference sequence). In nucleotides, the CDR3 is TGCAGTGCTAGAGTGTTCGAGACAGGGATAGTTCCCGGGCACTACAATGAGCAGTTCTTC. Its protein is CSARVFETGIVPGHYNEQFF.

CDR3 residues: CASSRRLAGSYNEQFF. The CDR3 DNA is TGTGCCAGCAGCCGTCGACTAGCAGGCTCCTACAATGAGCAGTTCTTC. J is TRBJ2-1 and V is TRBV7-9, with 7 bases lining up with TRBD2. The CDR3 spans 16 residues. V was clipped by 5 bases and J by 0 bases; unmatched bases: 7. Germline lookup yields CDR1 SEHNR and CDR2 FQNEAQ (reference sequence).

The table lists this clonotype with many counts. The rearrangement uses TRBV5-5 and TRBJ2-1; 8 nucleotides line up with TRBD2. V was clipped by 0 bases and J by 2 bases; unmatched bases: 1. CDR3 length equals 15 residues. Looked up from germline, CDR1 is SGHKS and CDR2 is YYEKEE (reference sequence). The CDR3 nucleotides are TGTGCCAGCAGCTTGGCGGGGGGGGCCTACAATGAGCAGTTCTTC. It codes for CASSLAGGAYNEQFF.

Ten or more counts support this clonotype. The CDR3 DNA sequence: TGTGCCAGCAGCCCCCTTGACAGGGACCACGAGCAGTACTTC. This codes for CASSPLDRDHEQYF. The chain carries TRBV27 and TRBJ2-7; TRBD1 agrees at 7 bases. The CDR3 has 14 residues. Germline loops: CDR1 MNHEY, CDR2 SMNVEV (reference sequence). The ends lost 6 bases at V and 5 bases at J; junction bases unmatched: 10.

This clonotype turned up a few times. The chain uses TRBV3-1 and TRBJ2-7; D gene uncertain. Germline CDR1 reads LGHDT; CDR2 reads YNNKEL (reference sequence). V was cut by 5 bases and J by 5 bases, with 19 bases left in between. The CDR3 is 15 residues long. This CDR3 reads CASSKGTSPYHEQYF. The CDR3 region has the DNA TGTGCCAGCAGCAAGGGAACCTCTCCCTACCACGAGCAGTACTTC.

DNA for the CDR3: TGTGCCAGCAGCGCGTCACAGGGAGGGGAGCAGTACTTC. Translated: CASSASQGGEQYF. This sequence joins TRBV7-6 and TRBJ2-7; the D gene is possibly TRBD2 (7 bases). The CDR3 runs to 13 residues. Germline V CDR1 and CDR2: SGHVS, FNYEAQ. V was shortened by 5 bases and J by 7 bases, with 15 bases between the two germline ends.

This clonotype appeared many times. CDR3 coding DNA: TGTGCCAGCAGCTACTACCGATCCTACGAGCAGTACTTC. Its protein is CASSYYRSYEQYF. This sequence joins TRBV7-8 and TRBJ2-7; D is uncertain. V was trimmed by 4 bases and J by 1 base, leaving 8 bases between them. The germline V gene has CDR1 SGHVS and CDR2 FQNEAQ. The CDR3 sequence is 13 residues long.

This clonotype was counted at least ten times. V and J are TRBV5-6 and TRBJ2-1; 10 bases are a match to TRBD2. CDR1 is SGHDT, CDR2 YYEEEE, per germline. The length of the CDR3 is 16 residues. Unmatched junction bases numbered 9, after V lost 0 bases and J lost 9 bases. CDR3 in amino acids: CASSLGASGRGSEQFF. As DNA, the CDR3 is TGTGCCAGCAGCTTGGGTGCTAGCGGGAGAGGTAGTGAGCAGTTCTTC.